The 21 T cell receptor beta chains below come from one sample, sequenced in a study of CD8+ T cells in alopecia areata. Treatment: oral pan-JAK inhibitor, 5-10 mg twice daily. RNA was isolated and reverse transcribed to cDNA, the sequencing template. Measured with immunoSEQ multiplex PCR; TCRdb has only the in-frame clones, and not every one. Of 160,000 or so clones listed, about 61% were seen once; the top ten hold approximately 16%. The sample consisted of CD4+ T cells sorted from blood, taken at approximately week 55, from a patient treated with tofacitinib. These receptors were taken from a human donor with alopecia areata.

The chain is built from TRBV27 and TRBJ2-5, with 10 bases matching TRBD2. J lost 7 bases, V lost 0 bases, and 5 bases had no gene match. This CDR3 is 15 amino acids long. CDR1 is MNHEY and CDR2 is SMNVEV in the germline V gene (reference sequence). CDR3 sequence reads: CASSLSASGGLTQYF. CDR3 DNA: TGTGCCAGCAGTTTATCGGCTAGCGGGGGATTGACCCAGTACTTC.

The chain couples TRBV5-4 to TRBJ2-6, with D unclear. Germline-derived CDR1 and CDR2 are SGHNT and YYREEE (reference sequence). The CDR3 spans 14 residues. The germline V and J ends were trimmed by 2 bases and 2 bases, with 5 bases remaining between them. CDR3 sequence: CASSLFTGANVLTF. CDR3 sequence (DNA): TGTGCCAGCAGCTTATTTACTGGGGCCAACGTCCTGACTTTC.

This clone appeared once. The V gene is TRBV23-1, the J gene TRBJ2-7; 8 bases match TRBD1. TRBV23-1 has ORF status, its function being uncertain. The CDR3 extends over 15 amino acids. The ends lost 2 bases at V and 2 bases at J; junction bases unmatched: 5. The DNA of the CDR3 is TGCGCCAGCAGTCAAAACCGGGACAGGACCTACGAGCAGTACTTC. Translated: CASSQNRDRTYEQYF.

CDR3 amino acids: CSVRGLGGGTDTQYF. In nucleotides, the CDR3 is TGCAGCGTTCGCGGACTGGGGGGCGGCACAGATACGCAGTATTTT. The J gene is TRBJ2-3, the V gene TRBV29-1, with D possibly called TRBD1 or TRBD2 (6 bases each). This CDR3 is built from 15 residues. Germline V CDR1 and CDR2: SQVTM, ANQGSEA. V gave up 5 bases and J gave up 1 base, with 16 bases separating them.

The chain carries TRBV7-9 and TRBJ2-7; a weak D match, TRBD1 (5 bases). The CDR3 length is 18 residues. Germline CDR1 reads SEHNR; CDR2 reads FQNEAQ (reference sequence). V was cut by 1 base and J by 0 bases, with 19 bases left in between. In DNA, the CDR3 is TGTGCCAGCAGCTTAGTAGGGGTTGTAGCTACCCCCTCCTACGAGCAGTACTTC. This codes for CASSLVGVVATPSYEQYF.

This chain uses TRBV5-1 with TRBJ2-5; D is possibly TRBD1 (7 bases). The germline V gene encodes CDR1 SGHRS and CDR2 YFSETQ. The V gene lost 4 bases and the J gene lost 4 bases, with 20 bases spanning the gap. The CDR3 contains 16 residues. The CDR3 is CASSLSGAGGGETQYF. CDR3 in DNA: TGCGCCAGCAGCCTAAGCGGCGCAGGGGGAGGAGAGACCCAGTACTTC. The entire variable domain, with the rest obtained from reference TRBV5-1 and TRBJ2-5, is as follows: KAGVTQTPRYLIKTRGQQVTLSCSPISGHRSVSWYQQTPGQGLQFLFEYFSETQRNKGNFPGRFSGRQFSNSRSEMNVSTLELGDSALYLCASSLSGAGGGETQYFGPGTRLLVL.

On this clone itself: The junction and the germline gene differ at one end; a read error may be behind it. The chain uses TRBV7-7 and TRBJ2-2; D possibly matches TRBD1 or TRBD2 (5 bases each). CDR3 size: 18 residues. CDR1 SSHAT and CDR2 FNYEAQ come from the germline V gene (reference sequence). Here the CDR3 reads CASSLARGAGPNTGELFF. CDR3 coding DNA: TGTGCTAGCAGCTTAGCGCGTGGGGCAGGACCGAACACCGGGGAGCTGTTTTTT.

This chain uses TRBV5-6 with TRBJ1-2; possible D gene TRBD1, 5 bases. V was trimmed by 0 bases and J by 4 bases, leaving 10 bases between them. This CDR3 has 14 residues. Looked up from germline, CDR1 is SGHDT and CDR2 is YYEEEE. Written as DNA, the CDR3 is TGTGCCAGCAGCTTGGCCTCGGACACCTATGGCTACACCTTC. It translates to CASSLASDTYGYTF.

This clone has just a few counts. The chain is built from TRBV11-2 and TRBJ1-2, with D possibly being TRBD1 (5 bases). Germline CDR1 and CDR2: SGHAT and FQNNGV. Deletions cut 7 bases from V and 4 bases from J, with 19 bases between. The CDR3 is 15 amino acids. CDR3 sequence reads: CASNPLRGDGYGYTF. In DNA form, the CDR3 reads TGTGCCAGCAATCCCCTTCGGGGGGATGGCTATGGCTACACCTTC.

Only a few counts were recorded for this clone. The chain couples TRBV29-1 to TRBJ1-2; D is unresolved. Trimming took 3 bases from V and 4 from J, leaving 0 bases between them. The CDR3 is made up of 9 amino acids. The V gene's germline CDR1 is SQVTM and CDR2 ANQGSEA. The CDR3 loop is CSVDYGYTF. The CDR3 bases are TGCAGCGTTGACTATGGCTACACCTTC.

The chain couples TRBV2 to TRBJ1-2; no clear D. The CDR3 is 13 residues long. V gave up 7 bases and J gave up 3 bases, with 12 bases separating them. The V gene's germline CDR1 is SNHLY and CDR2 FYNNEI. CDR3 loop: CASTPSAYYGYTF. Here the CDR3 DNA reads TGTGCCAGCACCCCCAGTGCCTACTATGGCTACACCTTC.

This clone is a singleton in its sample. The chain uses TRBV27 and TRBJ2-5, with 9 bases identical to TRBD1. Trimming at V came to 4 bases and at J to 0 bases, leaving 6 bases not matched to a gene. From germline, CDR1 is MNHEY and CDR2 SMNVEV (reference sequence). The CDR3 extends over 16 amino acids. This CDR3 reads CASSSGQGMYQETQYF. CDR3 in DNA: TGTGCCAGCAGTTCTGGACAGGGGATGTACCAAGAGACCCAGTACTTC.

J is TRBJ2-2 and V is TRBV9; a weak D match, TRBD2 (5 bases). The CDR3 covers 13 residues. Trimming shortened V by 7 bases and J by 4 bases, and 11 bases separated the two germline ends. Germline V gene data show CDR1 as SGDLS and CDR2 as YYNGEE. This CDR3 is CASRRQTTGELFF. Written as DNA, the CDR3 is TGTGCCAGCCGGAGGCAGACCACCGGGGAGCTGTTTTTT.

This chain uses TRBV6-5 with TRBJ1-6; D is undetermined. V was cut by 9 bases and J by 6 bases, with 9 bases left in between. CDR3 size: 12 residues. Germline CDR1 MNHEY, CDR2 SVGAGI. CDR3 loop: CASTTVNSPLHF. CDR3 DNA sequence: TGTGCCAGTACCACAGTTAATTCACCCCTCCACTTT.

The rearrangement links TRBV29-1 to TRBJ2-5, with a tentative D call TRBD1 (6 bases). The tail of the sequence fits TRBJ2-7 better, so the J call may be wrong. Germline assignment: CDR1 SQVTM and CDR2 ANQGSEA. CDR3 size: 11 residues. The CDR3 DNA follows: TGCAGCGCTCGCCAGGGGAGCGAGCAGTACTTC. Its translation: CSARQGSEQYF.

V gene TRBV2 combines with J gene TRBJ2-2, with D possibly matching TRBD1 (5 bases). With 6 bases removed from V and 4 bases from J, the gap between germline ends came to 15 bases. This CDR3 contains 15 residues. Per germline, CDR1 SNHLY and CDR2 FYNNEI. The chain's CDR3 is CASSRTPVGTGELFF. CDR3 DNA sequence: TGTGCCAGCAGCCGGACACCCGTTGGCACCGGGGAGCTGTTTTTT.

This clone was counted a few times. The chain recombines TRBV4-1 with TRBJ2-7; D is perhaps TRBD1 (6 bases). With 6 bases removed from V and 4 bases from J, the gap between germline ends came to 13 bases. CDR3 length equals 13 residues. Germline V gene sequence: CDR1 MGHRA, CDR2 YSYEKL. The CDR3 DNA reads TGCGCCAGCAGTATGGGGACACTTTACGAGCAGTACTTC. As protein: CASSMGTLYEQYF.

The chain couples TRBV18 to TRBJ2-7; 8 bases are a match to TRBD1. The V segment lost 5 bases and the J segment 0 bases; nucleotides outside the gene matches: 9. Germline lookup yields CDR1 KGHSH and CDR2 LQKENI. The CDR3 consists of 16 residues. The CDR3 DNA reads TGTGCCAGCTCAACTAATCAGGGGGCCAGCTCCTACGAGCAGTACTTC. Protein: CASSTNQGASSYEQYF.

This chain uses TRBV29-1 with TRBJ1-1, with 7 nucleotides matching TRBD1. Trimming at V came to 3 bases and at J to 0 bases, leaving 16 bases not matched to a gene. The CDR3 extends over 18 amino acids. Germline assignment: CDR1 SQVTM and CDR2 ANQGSEA. As DNA, the CDR3 is TGCAGCGTTGACCCAATTAGCTCGGGACAGAGGGTGAACACTGAAGCTTTCTTT. Translation gives CSVDPISSGQRVNTEAFF.

The chain couples TRBV18 to TRBJ2-7; 7 positions agree with TRBD1. Trimming cost V 8 bases and J 3 bases; bases outside gene matches: 10. From germline, CDR1 is KGHSH and CDR2 LQKENI. The CDR3 contains 14 residues. In DNA form, the CDR3 reads TGTGCCAGCGCGTTTGGGGACAGCCTCTACGAGCAGTACTTC. It translates to CASAFGDSLYEQYF.

The J gene is TRBJ1-4, the V gene TRBV27; 7 bases fit TRBD1. CDR3 length: 15 amino acids. V was clipped by 6 bases and J by 3 bases; unmatched bases: 7. Germline assignment: CDR1 MNHEY and CDR2 SMNVEV (reference sequence). The DNA of the CDR3 is TGTGCCAGCAGCCGACAGGGTGGGGCTAATGAAAAACTGTTTTTT. This translates into CASSRQGGANEKLFF.